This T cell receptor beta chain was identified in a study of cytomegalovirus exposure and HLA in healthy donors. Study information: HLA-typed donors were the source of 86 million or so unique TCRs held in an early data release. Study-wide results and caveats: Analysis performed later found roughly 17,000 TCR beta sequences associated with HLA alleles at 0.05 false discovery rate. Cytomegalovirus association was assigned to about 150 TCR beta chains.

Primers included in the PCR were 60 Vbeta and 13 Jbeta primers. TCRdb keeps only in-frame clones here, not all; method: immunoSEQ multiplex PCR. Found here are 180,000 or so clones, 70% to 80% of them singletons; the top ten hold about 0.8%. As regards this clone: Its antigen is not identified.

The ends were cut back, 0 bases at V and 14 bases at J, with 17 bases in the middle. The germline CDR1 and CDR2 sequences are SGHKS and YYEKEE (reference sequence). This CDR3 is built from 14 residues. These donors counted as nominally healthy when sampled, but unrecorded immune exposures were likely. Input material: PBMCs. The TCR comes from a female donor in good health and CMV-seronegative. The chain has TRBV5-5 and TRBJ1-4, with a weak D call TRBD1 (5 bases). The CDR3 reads CASSLAGGVKSLFF. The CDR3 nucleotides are TGTGCCAGCAGCTTGGCCGGAGGGGTGAAAAGCCTGTTTTTT. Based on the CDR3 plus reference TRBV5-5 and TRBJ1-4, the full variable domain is DAGVTQSPTHLIKTRGQQVTLRCSPISGHKSVSWYQQVLGQGPQFIFQYYEKEERGRGNFPDRFSARQFPNYSSELNVNALLLGDSALYLCASSLAGGVKSLFFGSGTQLSVL.